Given below is one TCR beta chain in context. Germline V gives CDR1 MGHDK, CDR2 SYGVNS. CDR3 size: 18 residues. The V end was cut by 4 bases, the J end by 4 bases, with 20 bases between. Libraries were prepared by immunoSEQ multiplex PCR; TCRdb keeps only in-frame clonotypes and omits some of them. The sample yields 100,000 to 120,000 clones, roughly 87% seen once. The data originate from a study of T cell responses to AZD1222 COVID-19 vaccine. This rearrangement joins TRBV25-1 to TRBJ1-6; a weak D match, TRBD1 (6 bases). Here the sequenced sample was peripheral blood, taken on day 0 of AZD1222 vaccination. This clonotype was obtained from an adult in good health. CDR3 nucleotide sequence: TGTGCCAGCAGTGGGTCAGGGAGGGGGGAATTATATAATTCACCCCTCCACTTT. Residues: CASSGSGRGELYNSPLHF.